These 18 T cell receptor beta chains were sequenced from one sample in a study of control samples from healthy donors and cancer patients. The protocol was immunoSEQ multiplex PCR, while the TCRdb copy is restricted to in-frame clones and leaves out a portion. The sample holds 110,000 or so clones; around 82% are singletons and the top ten take 13%. Sequenced sample: blood. Every receptor here comes from a woman aged 50 to 65 in good health.

V is TRBV5-1 and J is TRBJ2-5, with 8 nucleotides matching TRBD1. Germline V CDR1 and CDR2: SGHRS, YFSETQ. CDR3 size: 15 residues. J was trimmed by 2 bases and V by 0 bases; bases with no gene match: 3. CDR3 coding DNA: TGCGCCAGCAGCTTGGTGGGACAGGATCAAGAGACCCAGTACTTC. Its protein product is CASSLVGQDQETQYF.

The chain is built from TRBV6-5 and TRBJ1-3; no clear D. The length of the CDR3 is 16 residues. Trimming left V 2 bases short and J 2 bases short, with 13 bases between. Germline-derived CDR1 and CDR2 are MNHEY and SVGAGI. The CDR3 nucleotides read TGTGCCAGCAGTTACCAGATGACCGGTGCTGGAAACACCATATATTTT. This gives the protein CASSYQMTGAGNTIYF.

The genes are TRBV11-3 and TRBJ2-1; D is undetermined. The V end was cut by 0 bases, the J end by 8 bases, with 5 bases between. This CDR3 comprises 12 residues. Germline V CDR1 and CDR2: SGHNT, YENEEA. The chain's CDR3 is CASSLDRDEQFF. In nucleotides, the CDR3 is TGTGCCAGCAGCTTAGACCGTGATGAGCAGTTCTTC.

The chain couples TRBV5-1 to TRBJ2-3; D possibly corresponds to TRBD2 (5 bases). Between the trimmed V and J ends, which lost 4 bases and 3 bases, there was a span of 6 bases. From germline, CDR1 is SGHRS and CDR2 YFSETQ. The CDR3 spans 12 residues. The CDR3 DNA reads TGCGCCAGCAGCGGGGAGACAGATACGCAGTATTTT. It encodes CASSGETDTQYF.

V and J are TRBV5-8 and TRBJ1-4; TRBD1 matches at 7 bases. The CDR3 is 15 amino acids. The ends lost 0 bases at V and 7 bases at J; junction bases unmatched: 6. The germline CDR1 and CDR2 sequences are SGHTS and YDEGEE. The CDR3 DNA reads TGTGCCAGCAGCTTGGAAAGGGGGCGGATTGAAAAACTGTTTTTT. It specifies CASSLERGRIEKLFF.

CDR3 loop: CASSYSLAGGPEEQFF. The CDR3 nucleotides are TGTGCCAGCAGTTACTCTCTAGCGGGGGGGCCGGAGGAGCAGTTCTTC. The rearrangement links TRBV6-2 or TRBV6-3 to TRBJ2-1; 12 bases agree with TRBD2. This CDR3 comprises 16 residues. From germline, CDR1 is MNHEY and CDR2 SVGEGT. J was trimmed by 10 bases and V by 0 bases; bases with no gene match: 7.

This clone has just a few counts. V gene TRBV4-1 combines with J gene TRBJ2-7, with D unclear. Between the trimmed V and J ends, which lost 0 bases and 5 bases, there was a span of 17 bases. This CDR3 has 16 amino acids. Per the germline V gene, CDR1 is MGHRA and CDR2 is YSYEKL. This CDR3 is CASSQDDFARSNEQYF. The CDR3 nucleotides read TGCGCCAGCAGCCAAGATGATTTCGCCAGGTCAAACGAGCAGTACTTC.

This rearrangement joins TRBV9 to TRBJ2-7, with 7 bases fitting TRBD1. CDR3 size: 13 residues. V was clipped by 4 bases and J by 0 bases; unmatched bases: 1. Per germline, CDR1 SGDLS and CDR2 YYNGEE. The CDR3 loop reads CASSRDSSYEQYF. DNA of the CDR3: TGTGCCAGCAGCCGGGACAGCTCCTACGAGCAGTACTTC.

The chain uses TRBV5-6 and TRBJ1-6, with D hard to call. Germline assignment: CDR1 SGHDT and CDR2 YYEEEE. The CDR3 spans 17 residues. The V end was cut by 4 bases, the J end by 4 bases, with 18 bases between. CDR3 region: CASSIRATLSYNSPLHF. CDR3 bases: TGTGCCAGCAGCATTCGGGCTACACTGAGTTATAATTCACCCCTCCACTTT.

CDR3 loop: CASIQGLKAYNEQFF. The CDR3 region has the DNA TGTGCCAGCATCCAAGGACTTAAAGCTTACAATGAGCAGTTCTTC. The J gene is TRBJ2-1, the V gene TRBV12-1; the table's D call of TRBD2 was not tested on the DNA. TRBV12-1 is designated a pseudogene. The CDR3 runs to 15 residues.

This sequence joins TRBV19 and TRBJ2-2, with D maybe TRBD2 (6 bases). V lost 0 bases to trimming and J lost 7 bases, with 12 bases between them. The germline V gene encodes CDR1 LNHDA and CDR2 SQIVND (reference sequence). The CDR3 consists of 15 residues. The CDR3 coding sequence is TGTGCCAGTAGTATAGATCCCGGGAGCATCGGGGAGCTGTTTTTT. As protein: CASSIDPGSIGELFF.

The chain couples TRBV6-6 to TRBJ1-6; 8 bases map to TRBD1. This CDR3 contains 12 residues. V was pared by 7 bases and J by 10 bases, with 3 bases of the junction left unmatched. Looked up from germline, CDR1 is MNHNY and CDR2 is SVGAGI (reference sequence). In DNA, the CDR3 is TGTGCCAGCAACAGGGGGGGATCACCCCTCCACTTT. This translates into CASNRGGSPLHF.

J is TRBJ1-4 and V is TRBV19; the D is unclear. Germline CDR1 LNHDA, CDR2 SQIVND (reference sequence). There are 12 residues in the CDR3. Deletions cut 5 bases from V and 4 bases from J, with 5 bases between. The CDR3: CASSLYNEKLFF. CDR3 coding DNA: TGTGCCAGTAGTTTGTATAATGAAAAACTGTTTTTT.

The chain employs TRBV6-5 and TRBJ1-2; D not certain. Germline V gives CDR1 MNHEY, CDR2 SVGAGI. V gave up 6 bases and J gave up 2 bases, with 7 bases separating them. The CDR3 contains 12 residues. The CDR3 coding sequence is TGTGCCAGCAGCTCTCAGAACTATGGCTACACCTTC. Residues: CASSSQNYGYTF.

This chain uses TRBV2 with TRBJ2-1; 7 nucleotides agree with TRBD2. Trimming at V came to 1 base and at J to 4 bases, leaving 1 base not matched to a gene. The CDR3 length is 14 residues. Germline V gives CDR1 SNHLY, CDR2 FYNNEI. CDR3 in amino acids: CASSEGGLYNEQFF. The CDR3 DNA reads as TGTGCCAGCAGTGAAGGGGGACTATACAATGAGCAGTTCTTC.

The chain carries TRBV9 and TRBJ1-3; D is unclear. The CDR3 runs to 14 residues. CDR1 and CDR2 (germline): SGDLS, YYNGEE. The V gene lost 1 base and the J gene lost 0 bases, with 5 bases spanning the gap. CDR3 loop: CASSVQVSGNTIYF. CDR3 bases: TGTGCCAGCAGCGTACAGGTCTCTGGAAACACCATATATTTT.

The V and J genes are TRBV21-1 and TRBJ2-2; the table assigns TRBD1, which was not confirmed against the DNA. TRBV21-1 is annotated as a pseudogene. This CDR3 region has 17 residues. The CDR3 protein is CASSTADRGLFTGELFF. The CDR3, as DNA: TGTGCCAGCAGCACGGCCGACAGGGGCCTCTTTACCGGGGAGCTGTTTTTT.

V and J are TRBV30 and TRBJ2-3; weak D call: TRBD2 (6 bases). This CDR3 region has 15 residues. V shed 2 bases and J shed 0 bases, with 12 bases lying between them. CDR1 and CDR2 (germline): GTSNPN, SVGIG (reference sequence). The CDR3 is CAWSFSGTSTDTQYF. The CDR3 coding sequence is TGTGCCTGGAGTTTCTCCGGGACTAGCACAGATACGCAGTATTTT. Using reference TRBV30 and TRBJ2-3 for the parts outside the CDR3, the full variable domain is SQTIHQWPATLVQPVGSPLSLECTVEGTSNPNLYWYRQAAGRGLQLLFYSVGIGQISSEVPQNLSASRPQDRQFILSSKKLLLSDSGFYLCAWSFSGTSTDTQYFGPGTRLTVL.